This T cell receptor beta chain derives from a study of OX40 agonist ivuxolimab in advanced cancers. Study at large: A mean age of roughly 66 years, range about 20 to 79, was recorded, and around 85% were male. Having had anti-PD-1, anti-PD-L1 or anti-CTLA-4 therapy before was allowed, and roughly 39% had some.

Libraries were prepared by immunoSEQ multiplex PCR; TCRdb keeps only in-frame clonotypes and omits some of them. This sample has over 85,000 clones, with 75% to 95% found just once. Concerning this clone: Antigen specificity is unknown.

CDR1 is SGHTA, CDR2 FQGNSA, per germline. Trimming removed 3 bases at V and 4 bases at J, with 9 bases between. The CDR3 runs 13 residues. Whole-study findings and limits: There were, on average, more expanded clones in CD8+ T cells than in CD4+. Normalized expansion of T-cell clones was also low for some nonresponders.

The genes are TRBV7-2 and TRBJ2-5; TRBD1 is a possible D gene (6 bases). The specimen comprised CD4+ or CD8+ T cells sorted from blood, sampled in a trial of the OX40 agonist ivuxolimab. This TCR derives from an adult with an advanced solid tumor such as melanoma, head and neck, liver or kidney cancer. DNA for the CDR3: TGTGCCAGCAGCTTTGGCAGGGGAGAGACCCAGTACTTC. Translated: CASSFGRGETQYF.